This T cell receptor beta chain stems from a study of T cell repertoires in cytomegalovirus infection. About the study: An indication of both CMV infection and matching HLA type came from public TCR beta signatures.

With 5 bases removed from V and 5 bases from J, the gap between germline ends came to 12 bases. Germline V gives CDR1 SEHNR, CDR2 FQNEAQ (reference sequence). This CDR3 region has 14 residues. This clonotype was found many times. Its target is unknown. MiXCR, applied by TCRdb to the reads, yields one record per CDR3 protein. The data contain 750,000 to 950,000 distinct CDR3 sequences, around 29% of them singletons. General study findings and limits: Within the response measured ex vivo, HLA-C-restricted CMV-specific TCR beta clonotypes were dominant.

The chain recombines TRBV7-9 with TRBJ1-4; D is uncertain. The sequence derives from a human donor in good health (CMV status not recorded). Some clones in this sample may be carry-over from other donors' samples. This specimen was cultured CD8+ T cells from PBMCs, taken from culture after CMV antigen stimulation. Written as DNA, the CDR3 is TGTGCCAGCAGCCCTCCCGGGCGGAATGAAAAACTGTTTTTT. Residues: CASSPPGRNEKLFF.